This TCR beta chain was sequenced for a study of CD8+ T cells in alopecia areata. Indicated treatment: oral pan-JAK inhibitor, 5-10 mg twice daily. cDNA prepared by RNA extraction and subsequent reverse transcription served as the template for sequencing. Sequencing used immunoSEQ multiplex PCR; TCRdb keeps in-frame clones, though not all of them. The sample lists a few hundred thousand clones; 66% were seen once. This CDR3 is 15 amino acids long. V shed 5 bases and J shed 2 bases, with 13 bases lying between them. Germline CDR1 and CDR2: MDHEN and SYDVKM. Sequencing used CD4+ T cells sorted from blood, obtained around week 42, from a patient treated with tofacitinib. This sequence originates from a human donor with alopecia areata. This chain joins TRBV28 and TRBJ1-5, with a weak D call TRBD1 (6 bases). The CDR3 reads CASSLRGPRNQPQHF. The DNA for the CDR3 is TGTGCCAGCAGTCTCAGGGGACCCCGCAATCAGCCCCAGCATTTT.